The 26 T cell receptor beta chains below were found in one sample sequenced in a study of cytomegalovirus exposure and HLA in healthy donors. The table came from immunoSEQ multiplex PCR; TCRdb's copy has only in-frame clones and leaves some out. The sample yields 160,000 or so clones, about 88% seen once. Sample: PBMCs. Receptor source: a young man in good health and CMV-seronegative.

CDR3 amino acids: CASSITLAYEQYF. CDR3 in DNA: TGTGCCAGCAGTATCACACTAGCCTACGAGCAGTACTTC. The chain couples TRBV28 to TRBJ2-7; possibly TRBD2 for D (5 bases). Germline V lookup: CDR1 MDHEN, CDR2 SYDVKM. V was clipped by 5 bases and J by 2 bases, with 10 bases between them. This CDR3 is 13 amino acids long.

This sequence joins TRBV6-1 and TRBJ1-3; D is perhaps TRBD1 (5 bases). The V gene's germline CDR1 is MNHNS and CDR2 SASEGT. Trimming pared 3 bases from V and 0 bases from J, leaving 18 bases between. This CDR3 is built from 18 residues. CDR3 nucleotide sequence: TGTGCCAGCAGTGACGGGTTCTGGGCAGGGAACTCTGGAAACACCATATATTTT. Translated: CASSDGFWAGNSGNTIYF.

DNA of the CDR3: TGTGCCAGCAGAGACATCAGGGGGCACGGCAATCAGCCCCAGCATTTT. Amino acids: CASRDIRGHGNQPQHF. The chain links TRBV25-1 to TRBJ1-5; 8 positions match TRBD1. There are 16 residues in the CDR3. Germline V gene sequence: CDR1 MGHDK, CDR2 SYGVNS. After removal of 6 bases from V and 2 bases from J, the junction contained 9 bases not matched to a gene.

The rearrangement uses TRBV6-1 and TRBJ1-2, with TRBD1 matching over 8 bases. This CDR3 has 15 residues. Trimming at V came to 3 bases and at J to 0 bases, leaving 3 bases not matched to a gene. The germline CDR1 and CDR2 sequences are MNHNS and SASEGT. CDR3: CASSEWTGTNYGYTF. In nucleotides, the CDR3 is TGTGCCAGCAGTGAGTGGACAGGGACTAACTATGGCTACACCTTC.

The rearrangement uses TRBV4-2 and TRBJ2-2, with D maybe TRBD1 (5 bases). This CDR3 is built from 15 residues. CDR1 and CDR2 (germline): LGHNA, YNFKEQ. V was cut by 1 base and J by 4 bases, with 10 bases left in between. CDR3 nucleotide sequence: TGTGCCAGCAGCCAAGCAGGGTTGGTCACCGGGGAGCTGTTTTTT. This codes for CASSQAGLVTGELFF.

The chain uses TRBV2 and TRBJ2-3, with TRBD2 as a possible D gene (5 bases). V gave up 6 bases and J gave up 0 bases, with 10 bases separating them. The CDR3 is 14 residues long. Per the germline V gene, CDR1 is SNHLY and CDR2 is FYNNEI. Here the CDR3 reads CASRVRGSTDTQYF. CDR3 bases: TGTGCCAGCAGGGTCCGGGGTAGCACAGATACGCAGTATTTT.

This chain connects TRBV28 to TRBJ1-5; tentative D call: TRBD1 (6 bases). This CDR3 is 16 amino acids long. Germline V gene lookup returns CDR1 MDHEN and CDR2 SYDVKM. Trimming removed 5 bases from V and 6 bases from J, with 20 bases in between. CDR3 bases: TGTGCCAGCAGTATAACGCCCAGGGGCACGGGTCAGCCCCAGCATTTT. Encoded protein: CASSITPRGTGQPQHF.

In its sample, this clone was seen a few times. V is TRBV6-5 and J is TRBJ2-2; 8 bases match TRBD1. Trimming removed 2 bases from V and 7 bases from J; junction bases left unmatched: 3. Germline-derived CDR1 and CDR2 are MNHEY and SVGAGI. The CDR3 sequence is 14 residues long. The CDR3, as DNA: TGTGCCAGCAGTTACCAGGGGGCGTACGGGGAGCTGTTTTTT. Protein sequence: CASSYQGAYGELFF.

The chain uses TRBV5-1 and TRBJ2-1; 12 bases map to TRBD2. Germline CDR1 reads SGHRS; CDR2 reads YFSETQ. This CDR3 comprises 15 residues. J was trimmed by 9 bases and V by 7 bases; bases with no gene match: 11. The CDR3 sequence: CASRRPGLAGGEQFF. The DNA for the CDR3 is TGCGCCAGCCGTCGACCGGGACTAGCGGGTGGTGAGCAGTTCTTC.

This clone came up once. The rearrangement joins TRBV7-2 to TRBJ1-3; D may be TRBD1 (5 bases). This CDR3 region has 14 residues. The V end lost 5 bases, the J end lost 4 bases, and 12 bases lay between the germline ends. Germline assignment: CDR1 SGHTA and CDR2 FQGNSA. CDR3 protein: CASSAGTLGNTIYF. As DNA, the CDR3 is TGTGCCAGCAGCGCGGGGACTCTAGGAAACACCATATATTTT.

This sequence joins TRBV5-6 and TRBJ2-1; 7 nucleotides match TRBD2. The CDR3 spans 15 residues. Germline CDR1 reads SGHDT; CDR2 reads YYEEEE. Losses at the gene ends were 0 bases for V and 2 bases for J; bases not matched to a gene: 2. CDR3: CASSLGGGTYNEQFF. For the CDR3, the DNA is TGTGCCAGCAGCTTGGGCGGGGGAACCTACAATGAGCAGTTCTTC.

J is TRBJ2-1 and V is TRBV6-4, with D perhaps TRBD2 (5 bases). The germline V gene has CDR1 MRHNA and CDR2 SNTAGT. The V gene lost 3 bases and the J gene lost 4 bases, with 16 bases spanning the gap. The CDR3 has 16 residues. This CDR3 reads CASSEFSSGPYNEQFF. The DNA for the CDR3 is TGTGCCAGCAGTGAATTCTCGAGCGGACCATACAATGAGCAGTTCTTC.

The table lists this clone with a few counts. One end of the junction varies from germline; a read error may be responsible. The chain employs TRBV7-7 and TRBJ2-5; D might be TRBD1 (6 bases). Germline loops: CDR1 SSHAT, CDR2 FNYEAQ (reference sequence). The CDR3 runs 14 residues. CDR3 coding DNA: TGTGCTAGCAGCCCGACAGGAATCCAAGAGACCCAGTACTTC. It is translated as CASSPTGIQETQYF.

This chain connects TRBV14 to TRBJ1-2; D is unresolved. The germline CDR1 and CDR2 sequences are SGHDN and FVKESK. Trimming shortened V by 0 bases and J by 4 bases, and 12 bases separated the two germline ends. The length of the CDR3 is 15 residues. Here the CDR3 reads CASSQEPGASYGYTF. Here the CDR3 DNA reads TGTGCCAGCAGCCAAGAACCAGGTGCCTCCTATGGCTACACCTTC.

CDR3 sequence (DNA): TGTGCCAGCAGCTCCCCCGGACTAGCCTACGAGCAGTACTTC. It encodes CASSSPGLAYEQYF. The rearrangement links TRBV7-9 to TRBJ2-7; 7 nucleotides align to TRBD2. Germline V gene data show CDR1 as SEHNR and CDR2 as FQNEAQ (reference sequence). The CDR3 is 14 residues long. The V and J ends lost 4 bases and 2 bases, in that order; junction bases with no gene match: 5.

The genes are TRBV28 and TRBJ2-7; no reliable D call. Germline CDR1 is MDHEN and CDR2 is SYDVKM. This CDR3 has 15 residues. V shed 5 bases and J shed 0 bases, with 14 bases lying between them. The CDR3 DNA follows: TGTGCCAGCAGTCCCATTTCCACAGCCTCCTACGAGCAGTACTTC. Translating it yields CASSPISTASYEQYF.

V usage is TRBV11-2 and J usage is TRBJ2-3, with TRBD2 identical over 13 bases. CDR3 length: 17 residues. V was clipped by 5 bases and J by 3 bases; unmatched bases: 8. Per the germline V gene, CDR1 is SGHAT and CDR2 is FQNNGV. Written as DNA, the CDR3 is TGTGCCAGCAGCGTGGGACTAGCGGGACTCGAGACAGATACGCAGTATTTT. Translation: CASSVGLAGLETDTQYF.

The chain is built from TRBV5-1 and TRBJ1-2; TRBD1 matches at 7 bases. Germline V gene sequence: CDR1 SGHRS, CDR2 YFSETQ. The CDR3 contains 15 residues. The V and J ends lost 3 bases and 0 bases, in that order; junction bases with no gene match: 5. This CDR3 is CASSSGQPTNYGYTF. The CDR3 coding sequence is TGCGCCAGCAGCTCGGGACAGCCAACTAACTATGGCTACACCTTC.

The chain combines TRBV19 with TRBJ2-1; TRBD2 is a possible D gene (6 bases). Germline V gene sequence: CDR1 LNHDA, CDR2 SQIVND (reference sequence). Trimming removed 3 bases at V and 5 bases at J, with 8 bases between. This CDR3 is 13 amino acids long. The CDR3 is CASSMRENNEQFF. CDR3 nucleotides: TGTGCCAGTAGTATGCGGGAAAACAATGAGCAGTTCTTC.

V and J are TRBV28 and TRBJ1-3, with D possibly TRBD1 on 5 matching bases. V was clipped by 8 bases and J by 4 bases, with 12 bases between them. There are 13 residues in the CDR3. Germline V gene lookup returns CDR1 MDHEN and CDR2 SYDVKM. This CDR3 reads CASGTGIGNTIYF. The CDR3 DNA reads TGTGCCAGCGGCACAGGTATCGGAAACACCATATATTTT.

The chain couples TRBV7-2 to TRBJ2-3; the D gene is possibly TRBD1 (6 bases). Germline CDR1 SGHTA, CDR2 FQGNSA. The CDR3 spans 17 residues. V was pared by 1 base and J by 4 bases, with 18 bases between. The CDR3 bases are TGTGCCAGCAGCTTAGGGACAGCGAGAGCTAGTGCAGATACGCAGTATTTT. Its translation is CASSLGTARASADTQYF.

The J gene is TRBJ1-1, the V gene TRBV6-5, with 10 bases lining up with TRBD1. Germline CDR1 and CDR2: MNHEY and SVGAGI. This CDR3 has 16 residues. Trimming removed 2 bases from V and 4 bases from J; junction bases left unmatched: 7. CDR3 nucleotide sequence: TGTGCCAGCAGTTACGTTGGACAGGGGGGCCTCACTGAAGCTTTCTTT. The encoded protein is CASSYVGQGGLTEAFF.

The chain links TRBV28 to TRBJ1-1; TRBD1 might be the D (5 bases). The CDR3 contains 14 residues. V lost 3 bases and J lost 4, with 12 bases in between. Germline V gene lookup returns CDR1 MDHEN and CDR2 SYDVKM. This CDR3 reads CASSFGGAVTEAFF. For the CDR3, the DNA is TGTGCCAGCAGTTTTGGAGGGGCGGTCACTGAAGCTTTCTTT. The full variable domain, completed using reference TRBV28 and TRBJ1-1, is DVKVTQSSRYLVKRTGEKVFLECVQDMDHENMFWYRQDPGLGLRLIYFSYDVKMKEKGDIPEGYSVSREKKERFSLILESASTNQTSMYLCASSFGGAVTEAFFGQGTRLTVV.

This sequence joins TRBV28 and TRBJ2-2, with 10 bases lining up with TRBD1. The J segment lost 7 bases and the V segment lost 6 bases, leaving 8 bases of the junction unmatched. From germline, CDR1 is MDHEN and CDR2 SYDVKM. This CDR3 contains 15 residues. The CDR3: CASSLRQGAGGELFF. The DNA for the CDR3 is TGTGCCAGCAGCCTCAGACAGGGGGCTGGCGGGGAGCTGTTTTTT. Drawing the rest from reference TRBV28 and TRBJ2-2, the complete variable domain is DVKVTQSSRYLVKRTGEKVFLECVQDMDHENMFWYRQDPGLGLRLIYFSYDVKMKEKGDIPEGYSVSREKKERFSLILESASTNQTSMYLCASSLRQGAGGELFFGEGSRLTVL.

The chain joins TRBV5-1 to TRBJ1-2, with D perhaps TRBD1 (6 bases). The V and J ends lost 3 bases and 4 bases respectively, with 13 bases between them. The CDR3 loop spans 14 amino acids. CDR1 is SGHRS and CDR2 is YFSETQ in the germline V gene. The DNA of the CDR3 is TGCGCCAGCAGCTATTCAGGGGTCGCCTATGGCTACACCTTC. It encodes CASSYSGVAYGYTF. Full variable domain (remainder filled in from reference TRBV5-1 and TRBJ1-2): KAGVTQTPRYLIKTRGQQVTLSCSPISGHRSVSWYQQTPGQGLQFLFEYFSETQRNKGNFPGRFSGRQFSNSRSEMNVSTLELGDSALYLCASSYSGVAYGYTFGSGTRLTVV.

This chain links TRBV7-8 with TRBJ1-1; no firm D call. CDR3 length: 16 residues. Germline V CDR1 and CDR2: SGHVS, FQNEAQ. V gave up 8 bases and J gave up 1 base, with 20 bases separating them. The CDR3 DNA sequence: TGTGCCAGCTCGCCCTTTGTTAGGAGGACGAACACTGAAGCTTTCTTT. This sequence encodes CASSPFVRRTNTEAFF.